This T cell receptor (beta chain) was observed in a study of T cell changes during pregnancy in multiple sclerosis. Germline V gene lookup returns CDR1 MDHEN and CDR2 SYDVKM. Trimming pared 3 bases from V and 1 base from J, leaving 6 bases between. The CDR3 runs to 13 residues. The protocol was immunoSEQ multiplex PCR, while the TCRdb copy is restricted to in-frame clones and leaves out a portion. The sample has some 80,000 clones, about 95% seen once; the top ten hold under 1.2%. The material was peripheral blood, obtained in the second trimester of pregnancy. This TCR was sampled from a female donor with multiple sclerosis, enrolled in a pregnancy study. The genes are TRBV28 and TRBJ1-1; D is unresolved. The CDR3 sequence is CASSFWQNTEAFF. DNA for the CDR3: TGTGCCAGCAGTTTTTGGCAGAACACTGAAGCTTTCTTT.